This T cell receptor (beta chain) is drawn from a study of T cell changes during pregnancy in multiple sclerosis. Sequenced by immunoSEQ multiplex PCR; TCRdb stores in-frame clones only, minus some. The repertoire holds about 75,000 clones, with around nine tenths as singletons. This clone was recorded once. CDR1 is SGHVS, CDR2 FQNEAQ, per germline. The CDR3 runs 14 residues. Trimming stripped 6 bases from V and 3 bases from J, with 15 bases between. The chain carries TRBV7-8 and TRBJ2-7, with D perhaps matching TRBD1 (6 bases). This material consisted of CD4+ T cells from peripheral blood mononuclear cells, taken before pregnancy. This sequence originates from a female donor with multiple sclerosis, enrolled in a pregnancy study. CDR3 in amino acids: CASRNGTQYYEQYF. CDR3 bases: TGTGCCAGCAGGAACGGGACACAATACTACGAGCAGTACTTC.